These 2 T cell receptor beta chains share one sample of origin, sequenced in a study of blood T cell repertoires in COVID-19. TCRdb's copy holds only in-frame clones and misses some; the assay was immunoSEQ multiplex PCR. Of roughly 250,000 clones in the sample, nearly 90% were seen once. Sequenced: peripheral blood. Source of these receptors: a woman in her thirties or forties who had recovered from COVID-19.

J is TRBJ2-3 and V is TRBV5-8, with 9 nucleotides matching TRBD1. The CDR3 sequence is 18 residues long. The junction had 13 bases not matched to a gene; V was cut back by 4 bases and J by 1 base. Per the germline V gene, CDR1 is SGHTS and CDR2 is YDEGEE. CDR3 nucleotides: TGTGCCAGCAGCACCGGGACAGGGAAGATAACGGGCACAGATACGCAGTATTTT. It is translated as CASSTGTGKITGTDTQYF.

This clone was seen only once. V usage is TRBV2 and J usage is TRBJ2-5; 9 nucleotides align to TRBD2. The J segment lost 4 bases and the V segment lost 8 bases, leaving 5 bases of the junction unmatched. This CDR3 spans 13 amino acids. Per germline, CDR1 SNHLY and CDR2 FYNNEI. The CDR3 DNA is TGTGCCAGCTGGGGCGGGGGGGCAGAGACCCAGTACTTC. It yields the protein CASWGGGAETQYF.